The 21 T cell receptor beta chains given below trace back to one sample, sequenced in a study of Tregs in tolerant kidney transplant recipients. Repertoires were generated with immunoSEQ multiplex PCR, while TCRdb's copy carries only in-frame clones and drops some. The sample lists some 70,000 clones, roughly 89% occurring once. The specimen was CD4+ T cells from blood. These receptors came from a human donor in good health.

The CDR3 DNA is TGTGCCAGCAGCGCAATGCTAGCGGCAGATACGCAGTATTTT. Translated: CASSAMLAADTQYF. The chain recombines TRBV9 with TRBJ2-3, with TRBD2 matching 7 bases. V dropped 3 bases and J dropped 4; count of bases not matched to a gene: 5. Germline assignment: CDR1 SGDLS and CDR2 YYNGEE. This CDR3 spans 14 amino acids.

The chain has TRBV11-1 and TRBJ2-1; 8 nucleotides line up with TRBD2. The CDR3 totals 15 residues. CDR1 is SGHAT and CDR2 is FQDESV in the germline V gene (reference sequence). V was pared by 1 base and J by 5 bases, with 4 bases of the junction left unmatched. CDR3 bases: TGTGCCAGCAGCTTAGTGCGGGAGGCCCACAATGAGCAGTTCTTC. It codes for CASSLVREAHNEQFF.

The rearrangement uses TRBV6-6 and TRBJ2-6, with TRBD1 as a possible D gene (5 bases). V was clipped by 0 bases and J by 5 bases, with 11 bases between them. CDR3 length: 16 residues. The germline CDR1 and CDR2 sequences are MNHNY and SVGAGI (reference sequence). DNA of the CDR3: TGTGCCAGCAGTTACTCAGGGGATGATCGGGCCAACGTCCTGACTTTC. Amino acid sequence: CASSYSGDDRANVLTF.

This chain connects TRBV6-5 to TRBJ1-1; D is ambiguous. The germline CDR1 and CDR2 sequences are MNHEY and SVGAGI. V gave up 6 bases and J gave up 5 bases, with 13 bases separating them. The CDR3 loop spans 13 amino acids. The CDR3 spells CASRTPSGTEAFF. CDR3 nucleotide sequence: TGTGCCAGCAGGACACCGTCGGGTACTGAAGCTTTCTTT.

This sequence joins TRBV19 and TRBJ2-5; the D gene could be TRBD1 or TRBD2 (5 bases each). This CDR3 is built from 14 residues. Germline CDR1 LNHDA, CDR2 SQIVND (reference sequence). V lost 1 base, J lost 2 bases, and 8 bases lay in between. CDR3 coding DNA: TGTGCCAGTAGTATAGGGTGGGGGCAAGAGACCCAGTACTTC. Translation gives CASSIGWGQETQYF.

The CDR3 region is CATPNGQGNTGELFF. CDR3 coding DNA: TGTGCCACCCCGAACGGACAGGGGAACACCGGGGAGCTGTTTTTT. V is TRBV7-2 and J is TRBJ2-2, with TRBD1 matching 8 bases. CDR3 size: 15 residues. The germline V gene has CDR1 SGHTA and CDR2 FQGNSA. V lost 10 bases and J lost 1; bases outside the gene matches: 8.

This chain links TRBV5-6 with TRBJ1-2; 7 bases are shared with TRBD1. J lost 8 bases, V lost 4 bases, and 11 bases had no gene match. Germline values: CDR1 SGHDT, CDR2 YYEEEE. This CDR3 is 14 amino acids long. This CDR3 reads CASSRGQSLMGYTF. The CDR3, as DNA: TGTGCCAGCAGCCGGGGACAGAGCCTCATGGGCTACACCTTC.

The V call is TRBV6-1, the J call TRBJ1-5, with unresolved D. Germline loops: CDR1 MNHNS, CDR2 SASEGT. The V end was cut by 8 bases, the J end by 4 bases, with 9 bases between. This CDR3 comprises 12 residues. The CDR3 DNA follows: TGTGCCAGCTCGATTACTAATCAGCCCCAGCATTTT. It translates to CASSITNQPQHF.

The chain recombines TRBV7-6 with TRBJ2-7; TRBD2 might be the D (5 bases). CDR1 and CDR2 from the germline V gene are SGHVS and FNYEAQ. CDR3 length: 14 residues. The V gene lost 5 bases and the J gene lost 3 bases, with 14 bases spanning the gap. The CDR3 nucleotides are TGTGCCAGCAGCCTTGCGGGCTTACTCTACGAGCAGTACTTC. Protein: CASSLAGLLYEQYF.

V usage is TRBV4-1 and J usage is TRBJ2-3; 14 bases map to TRBD2. The trim removed 4 bases at V and 4 bases at J, leaving 4 bases unmatched. Germline CDR1 is MGHRA and CDR2 is YSYEKL. There are 16 residues in the CDR3. As DNA, the CDR3 is TGCGCCAGCAGCCTTTGGACTAGCGGGGGGTCAGATACGCAGTATTTT. Translating gives CASSLWTSGGSDTQYF.

V is TRBV7-8 and J is TRBJ2-7; D remains unclear. Germline V lookup: CDR1 SGHVS, CDR2 FQNEAQ. The CDR3 is 13 residues long. Trimming left V 3 bases short and J 6 bases short, with 12 bases between. CDR3 nucleotide sequence: TGTGCCAGCAGCTTGGATTTGGGGTCCGAGCAGTACTTC. Residues: CASSLDLGSEQYF.

This sequence joins TRBV5-6 and TRBJ2-1; 14 bases agree with TRBD2. V shed 4 bases and J 7 bases; nucleotides not matched to a gene: 4. Germline values: CDR1 SGHDT, CDR2 YYEEEE. This CDR3 is 15 amino acids long. DNA of the CDR3: TGTGCCAGCAGCGTGACTAGCGGGGGGGCAAATGAGCAGTTCTTC. This gives the protein CASSVTSGGANEQFF.

This clone appeared once. The chain recombines TRBV7-3 with TRBJ2-5; 10 nucleotides line up with TRBD2. V trimming: 1 base; J trimming: 5 bases; junction bases outside the gene matches: 13. The germline V gene has CDR1 SGHTA and CDR2 FQGTGA. The CDR3 covers 18 residues. The CDR3 DNA reads TGTGCCAGCAGCTTAAGGGGCCCTACTAGCGGGGAGAGGGAGACCCAGTACTTC. This codes for CASSLRGPTSGERETQYF. The full variable domain, completed using reference TRBV7-3 and TRBJ2-5, is GAGVSQTPSNKVTEKGKYVELRCDPISGHTALYWYRQSLGQGPEFLIYFQGTGAADDSGLPNDRFFAVRPEGSVSTLKIQRTERGDSAVYLCASSLRGPTSGERETQYFGPGTRLLVL.

The table lists this clone with a count of one. The chain is built from TRBV28 and TRBJ1-1; 7 bases are a match to TRBD1. Germline V CDR1 and CDR2: MDHEN, SYDVKM. With V trimmed by 6 bases and J by 9 bases, 10 bases remained unmatched. The CDR3 length is 13 residues. The chain's CDR3 is CASRGGQPFKAFF. CDR3 nucleotides: TGTGCCAGCAGGGGGGGACAGCCGTTCAAAGCTTTCTTT.

The chain employs TRBV9 and TRBJ2-1; D gene unclear. There are 13 residues in the CDR3. Trimming pared 4 bases from V and 12 bases from J, leaving 17 bases between. Germline V gene lookup returns CDR1 SGDLS and CDR2 YYNGEE. The CDR3 region has the DNA TGTGCCAGCAGCACCGATCCGCGTTGGGGGCAGTTCTTC. Its protein product is CASSTDPRWGQFF.

V usage is TRBV5-4 and J usage is TRBJ1-2; D is unclear. Germline V gene lookup returns CDR1 SGHNT and CDR2 YYREEE (reference sequence). Trimming removed 3 bases from V and 2 bases from J, with 14 bases in between. The CDR3 has 15 residues. CDR3 sequence reads: CASSSRGGWNYGYTF. The CDR3, as DNA: TGTGCCAGCAGCTCACGGGGAGGGTGGAACTATGGCTACACCTTC.

The chain has TRBV29-1 and TRBJ2-1; 7 nucleotides align to TRBD2. CDR3 length: 15 amino acids. V trimming: 4 bases; J trimming: 7 bases; junction bases outside the gene matches: 13. The germline CDR1 and CDR2 sequences are SQVTM and ANQGSEA. The CDR3 here is CSVGEGRRVYNEQFF. CDR3 nucleotide sequence: TGCAGCGTTGGGGAGGGGCGCCGGGTGTATAATGAGCAGTTCTTC.

The V and J genes are TRBV5-4 and TRBJ2-7; TRBD1 aligns across 8 bases. CDR1 and CDR2 (germline): SGHNT, YYREEE (reference sequence). The CDR3 length is 15 residues. Trimming at V came to 4 bases and at J to 4 bases, leaving 10 bases not matched to a gene. The CDR3 region has the DNA TGTGCCAGCAGCCACGGACAGGGTCTCGATTACGAGCAGTACTTC. Encoded protein: CASSHGQGLDYEQYF.

The chain links TRBV28 to TRBJ1-2, with D unclear. The germline V gene encodes CDR1 MDHEN and CDR2 SYDVKM. V lost 8 bases, J lost 3 bases, and 10 bases lay in between. The length of the CDR3 is 12 residues. For the CDR3, the DNA is TGTGCCAGCCGAGAGGATCACTATGGCTACACCTTC. This translates into CASREDHYGYTF.

This clone was recorded once. The CDR3 DNA reads as TGCAGCGTAGCAGGAGGAGATACGCAGTATTTT. Protein: CSVAGGDTQYF. V usage is TRBV20-1 and J usage is TRBJ2-3, with a possible D match to TRBD2 (5 bases). Per germline, CDR1 DFQATT and CDR2 SNEGSKA (reference sequence). The CDR3 covers 11 residues.

This chain connects TRBV7-9 to TRBJ2-5, with D perhaps TRBD1 or TRBD2 (5 bases each). From germline, CDR1 is SEHNR and CDR2 FQNEAQ (reference sequence). This CDR3 is 13 amino acids long. V was trimmed by 5 bases and J by 12 bases, leaving 19 bases between them. CDR3 residues: CASSPTAQGREYF. The CDR3 nucleotides are TGTGCCAGCAGCCCAACGGCGCAGGGACGTGAGTACTTC.